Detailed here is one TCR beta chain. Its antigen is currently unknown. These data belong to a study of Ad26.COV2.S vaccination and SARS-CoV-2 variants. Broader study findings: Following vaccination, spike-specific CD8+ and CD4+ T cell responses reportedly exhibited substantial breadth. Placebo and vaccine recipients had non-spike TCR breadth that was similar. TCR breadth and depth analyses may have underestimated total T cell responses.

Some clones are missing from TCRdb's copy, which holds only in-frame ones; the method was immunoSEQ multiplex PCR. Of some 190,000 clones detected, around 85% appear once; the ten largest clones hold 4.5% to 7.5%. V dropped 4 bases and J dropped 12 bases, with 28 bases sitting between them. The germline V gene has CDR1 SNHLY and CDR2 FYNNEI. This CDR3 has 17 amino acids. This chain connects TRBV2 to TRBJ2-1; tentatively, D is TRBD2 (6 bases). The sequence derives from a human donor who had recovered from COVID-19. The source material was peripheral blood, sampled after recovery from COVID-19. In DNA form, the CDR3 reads TGTGCCAGCAGTGGTTCCCCCGGGACTGCCGAATATCGGTGGCAGTTCTTC. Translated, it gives CASSGSPGTAEYRWQFF.